This is a list of T cell receptor beta chains from one sample in a study of blood T cell repertoires in COVID-19. Produced via immunoSEQ multiplex PCR; TCRdb's table is partial and in-frame only. The table shows roughly 460,000 clones, with around nine tenths occurring only once. The sequenced sample consisted of peripheral blood. Receptor source: a man aged 18 to 29 with COVID-19, enrolled during active disease. The CDR3 runs from the conserved cysteine through the conserved F or W. The order of the fields is D gene, V gene, clone size, J gene, CDR3 DNA, CDR3 protein. A D gene is named only where the DNA matches it firmly. Rows may omit the clone size; those that give it use once, few, many or a size class.

.	TRBV12-2	.	TRBJ2-5	TGTGCAAGTTTCATGGCCGGGGACAGGGGGGTGGAGACCCAGTACTTC	CASFMAGDRGVETQYF
.	TRBV4-1	.	TRBJ1-5	TGCGCCAGCAGCCAGTACGAGACAGGCTATCAGCCCCAGCATTTT	CASSQYETGYQPQHF
.	TRBV4-1	.	TRBJ2-3	TGCGCCAGCAGCCAAGATCCAGCGGGCAGCACAGATACGCAGTATTTT	CASSQDPAGSTDTQYF
.	TRBV10-1	.	TRBJ2-1	TGCGCCAGCAGTGAGTCGAAAACTGCTAGCGACTACAATGAGCAGTTCTTC	CASSESKTASDYNEQFF
TRBD1	TRBV5-8	.	TRBJ1-2	TGTGCCAGCAGCTTGGCGGGACAGGCCAAGGGTGGCTACACCTTC	CASSLAGQAKGGYTF
TRBD2	TRBV5-1	.	TRBJ2-2	TGCGCCAGCAGCTTGGGCGGAACTAGCGCTACGAACACCGGGGAGCTGTTTTTT	CASSLGGTSATNTGELFF
TRBD2	TRBV19	.	TRBJ2-3	TGTGCCAGTAGTAAGACTAGCGGGATGCCACGGGGGTCAGATACGCAGTATTTT	CASSKTSGMPRGSDTQYF
.	TRBV27	few	TRBJ2-2	TGTGCCAGCAGTTTCAGGAACACCGGGGAGCTGTTTTTT	CASSFRNTGELFF
.	TRBV7-9	.	TRBJ1-3	TGTGCCAGCAGCTTACTGCGGAGCTCTGGAAACACCATATATTTT	CASSLLRSSGNTIYF
.	TRBV5-8	.	TRBJ2-2	TGTGCCAGCAGCCGACTACTTTCATCGCAGGAGCTGTTTTTT	CASSRLLSSQELFF
.	TRBV4-1	.	TRBJ1-3	TGCGCCAGCAGCCAAGTCCACGGGAACACCATATATTTT	CASSQVHGNTIYF
TRBD2	TRBV7-2	.	TRBJ2-7	TGTGCCAGCAGCTCATACCCTAGCGGGGCTTCCTACGAGCAGTACTTC	CASSSYPSGASYEQYF
.	TRBV20-1	few	TRBJ1-4	TGCAGTGCTCGTGATCCCAATCAAAAACTGTTTTTT	CSARDPNQKLFF
.	TRBV7-8	.	TRBJ2-5	TGTGCCAGCAGCTTAATTCGTTCCCAAGAGACCCAGTACTTC	CASSLIRSQETQYF
.	TRBV19	.	TRBJ1-1	TGTGCCACCCACGGACAGAGGAACACTGAAGCTTTCTTT	CATHGQRNTEAFF
.	TRBV7-2	.	TRBJ1-6	TGTGCCAGCAGCTTAGAACAGTTAAATTCACCCCTCCACTTT	CASSLEQLNSPLHF
.	TRBV12-5	.	TRBJ2-1	TGTGCTAGTGGTTCTTCGGGACACCTTTCCTACAATGAGCAGTTCTTC	CASGSSGHLSYNEQFF
.	TRBV5-8	once	TRBJ1-5	TGTGCCAGCAGCTTACAGCCCAATCAGCCCCAGCATTTT	CASSLQPNQPQHF
.	TRBV2	.	TRBJ2-7	TGTGCCAGCAGGGCCGAGGTAGCCTCCTACGAGCAGTACTTC	CASRAEVASYEQYF
TRBD2	TRBV4-2	.	TRBJ2-1	TGTGCCAGCAGCCAAGATCTGTTAGGGCTAGCGGGATTCAATGAGCAGTTCTTC	CASSQDLLGLAGFNEQFF
TRBD1	TRBV2	.	TRBJ2-3	TGTGCCAGCAGTGAACAGGGGGCTAACACAGATACGCAGTATTTT	CASSEQGANTDTQYF
TRBD2	TRBV2	.	TRBJ2-3	TGTGCCAGCAGTGTACTGGCGGGAGGTGGGGCAGATACGCAGTATTTT	CASSVLAGGGADTQYF
.	TRBV9	.	TRBJ2-5	TGTGCCAGCAGCCCTTCGGGACTTCAGGAGACCCAGTACTTC	CASSPSGLQETQYF
.	TRBV11-3	.	TRBJ2-5	TGTGCCAGCAGCTTAGCGGGTAGCCAAGAGACCCAGTACTTC	CASSLAGSQETQYF
.	TRBV27	.	TRBJ1-4	TGTGCCAGCAGATTTACAGGAGGGGATGAAAAACTGTTTTTT	CASRFTGGDEKLFF
.	TRBV3-1/TRBV3-2	.	TRBJ1-2	TGTGCCAGCAGCCAAGATACGGGGAACTATGGCTACACCTTC	CASSQDTGNYGYTF
.	TRBV6-5	.	TRBJ1-5	TGTGCCGGCGGGGGGGGCGGGCAGCCCCAGCATTTT	CAGGGGGQPQHF
TRBD2	TRBV7-8	.	TRBJ2-4	TGTGCCAGCAGCTTAGTGGGGGGGTTGACGAACATTCAGTACTTC	CASSLVGGLTNIQYF
TRBD2	TRBV9	.	TRBJ2-1	TGTGCCAGCAATCGAGCGGGAGATAATGAGCAGTTCTTC	CASNRAGDNEQFF
TRBD2	TRBV6-5	.	TRBJ2-4	TGTGCCAGCAGGGCGGGAGGGATAGCCAAAAACATTCAGTACTTC	CASRAGGIAKNIQYF
.	TRBV18	.	TRBJ2-2	TGTGCCAGCTCACGACAATCGGAACTCACCGGGGAGCTGTTTTTT	CASSRQSELTGELFF
TRBD2	TRBV4-1	once	TRBJ2-1	TGCGCCAGCAGAGGGCTAGCGGGAGGGCCGAATTACAATGAGCAGTTCTTC	CASRGLAGGPNYNEQFF
.	TRBV30	.	TRBJ1-6	TGTGCCTGGAGTTTGGCAGGGAATAATTCACCCCTCCACTTT	CAWSLAGNNSPLHF
TRBD2	TRBV5-6	.	TRBJ2-1	TGTGCCAGCAGCTTGTGGTCTAGCGGCCTCTACAATGAGCAGTTCTTC	CASSLWSSGLYNEQFF
.	TRBV15	.	TRBJ2-7	TGTGCCACCAGCAGAGATCTAGCGACCTACGAGCAGTACTTC	CATSRDLATYEQYF
TRBD2	TRBV4-1	.	TRBJ2-4	TGCGCCAGCAGCCAAGGAAGGGCGGGAGGGCCCCTAAACATTCAGTACTTC	CASSQGRAGGPLNIQYF
.	TRBV10-1	.	TRBJ2-7	TGCGCCAGCAGTGAGGGGAGCGAGCAGTACTTC	CASSEGSEQYF
.	TRBV12-3/TRBV12-4	.	TRBJ1-5	TGTGCCAGCAGTTCGTCGGGGAATCAGCCCCAGCATTTT	CASSSSGNQPQHF
.	TRBV19	.	TRBJ1-5	TGTGCCAGTAGTTTCGACAGGTATAGCAATCAGCCCCAGCATTTT	CASSFDRYSNQPQHF
.	TRBV19	.	TRBJ2-1	TGTGCCAGTAGGTTGGAGAGGGGGGGATACAATGAGCAGTTCTTC	CASRLERGGYNEQFF
.	TRBV2	.	TRBJ2-1	TGTGCCAGCAGTGAAGAACGGGGATCCTACAATGAGCAGTTCTTC	CASSEERGSYNEQFF
.	TRBV6-5	.	TRBJ2-7	TGTGCCAGCGACAGGGGCCCGGGGGGTAACGAGCAGTACTTC	CASDRGPGGNEQYF
TRBD2	TRBV13	.	TRBJ2-5	TGTGCCAGCAGCAAGACAAAGAGACTAGCGGGAGGTGAGACCCAGTACTTC	CASSKTKRLAGGETQYF
.	TRBV28	.	TRBJ1-4	TGTGCCAGCACCCCGATGCAGGGAATTAATGAAAAACTGTTTTTT	CASTPMQGINEKLFF
TRBD1	TRBV5-1	few	TRBJ1-2	TGCGCCAGCAGCCCCTTACAGGGGGGGCTAGGCTATGGCTACACCTTC	CASSPLQGGLGYGYTF
.	TRBV7-8	.	TRBJ2-2	TGTGCCAGCAGCTTAGCGGGTGGACAGACAAACACCGGGGAGCTGTTTTTT	CASSLAGGQTNTGELFF
.	TRBV2	.	TRBJ2-7	TGTGCCAGCAGGGACAGACCCTACGAGCAGTACTTC	CASRDRPYEQYF
.	TRBV4-1	.	TRBJ1-3	TGCGCCAGCAGCCAAGGCAGGGGCTCTGGAAACACCATATATTTT	CASSQGRGSGNTIYF
.	TRBV5-5	.	TRBJ2-1	TGTGCCGCCGCGGCGAGAGGGGGCAATGAGCAGTTCTTC	CAAAARGGNEQFF
.	TRBV21-1	.	TRBJ2-7	TGTGCCATTCCACTTCCTTACTACGAGCAGTACTTC	CAIPLPYYEQYF
TRBD2	TRBV5-1	.	TRBJ2-3	TGCGCCAGCAGCTTATCCGGGACTAGACCCACAGATACGCAGTATTTT	CASSLSGTRPTDTQYF
TRBD1	TRBV5-5	.	TRBJ2-2	TGTGCCAGCGGGGACAGATCGTTGAACACCGGGGAGCTGTTTTTT	CASGDRSLNTGELFF
.	TRBV5-6	.	TRBJ1-2	TGTGCCAGCAGCCAGCAGGGTTCCTATGGCTACACCTTC	CASSQQGSYGYTF
.	TRBV5-1	.	TRBJ2-5	TGCGCCAGCAGCTTACAGGGAGAAGAGACCCAGTACTTC	CASSLQGEETQYF
TRBD2	TRBV4-1	.	TRBJ2-3	TGCGCCAGCAGCCTACTAGCGGGGACTAGCACAGATACGCAGTATTTT	CASSLLAGTSTDTQYF
TRBD2	TRBV24-1	.	TRBJ2-7	TGTGCCGGGACTAGCAGCGAGCAGTACTTC	CAGTSSEQYF